This TCR beta chain was observed in a study of cytomegalovirus exposure and HLA in healthy donors. The PCR employed 60 Vbeta primers together with 13 Jbeta primers. The repertoire was sequenced with immunoSEQ multiplex PCR; TCRdb's copy has only in-frame clones and lacks some. The repertoire holds around 170,000 clones, with 82% as singletons. Trimming removed 2 bases from V and 7 bases from J, with 23 bases in between. The CDR3 length is 16 residues. CDR1 and CDR2 (germline): GTSNPN, SVGIG (reference sequence). This clone has a handful of counts. The chain links TRBV30 to TRBJ1-2; tentatively, D is TRBD1 (6 bases). The receptor's source is a man aged 35 to 55 in good health and CMV-seronegative. Sequenced sample: PBMCs. As DNA, the CDR3 is TGTGCCTGGAGTCGCGATTACAGGGTATTAGGCCGTGGCTACACCTTC. It is translated as CAWSRDYRVLGRGYTF.